The entry below gives a single T cell receptor (beta chain) sequence along with its context. Antigen unknown. This entry belongs to a study of T cells in Graves' hyperthyroidism and ophthalmopathy. Study-level information: Blood was drawn when the patient was first diagnosed and still untreated. Overall study findings and caveats: Ophthalmopathy, which appeared later, was predicted by the model a median approximately 6 months before onset. Most thyroid-expanded clonotypes above 0.001 were also found in blood.

The CDR3 consists of 13 residues. V lost 6 bases and J 4 bases, leaving 14 bases between the germline ends. From germline, CDR1 is DFQATT and CDR2 SNEGSKA (reference sequence). Amplified TCR beta CDR3 regions derived from RNA transcripts. The TCR CDR3 was amplified in a first-round RT-PCR using the HTBI primer set. TCRdb used MiXCR to reprocess the multiplex PCR reads, holding one entry per CDR3 protein. This sample yields about 550,000 distinct CDR3 sequences, of which less than 25% are seen a single time; 26% belongs to the top ten. Hyperthyroidism was newly diagnosed in patients aged 18 to 65 (duration under 2 months).

The genes are TRBV20-1 and TRBJ2-3; D remains ambiguous. This TCR was sampled from a man aged 18 to 35 with Graves' hyperthyroidism. The sample was blood. The DNA for the CDR3 is TGCAGTGCCGGTGGTAGGGAAGCAGATACGCAGTATTTT. Translating it yields CSAGGREADTQYF.